A selection of T cell receptor beta chains follows, all from one sample in a study of T cells in Graves' hyperthyroidism and ophthalmopathy. TCRdb recomputed calls from the multiplex PCR reads with MiXCR, one row per CDR3 protein. The sample lists over 500,000 distinct CDR3 sequences, roughly 15% seen once, with approximately 30% in the top ten. The sequenced sample consisted of blood. All receptors come from a woman under 40 with Graves' ophthalmopathy. Each CDR3 is given with its conserved first and last residue. D genes are given only for firm matches. Size tells how often a clone was seen (once, few, many) or the class of an expanded clone, and some rows leave it out.

j_call: TRBJ2-2
d_call: -
v_call: TRBV7-6
clone_size: few
cdr3_aa: CASSLSVTGGANTGELFF
cdr3_nt: TGTGCCAGCAGCTTAAGCGTAACGGGTGGGGCGAACACCGGGGAGCTGTTTTTT

j_call: TRBJ1-4
d_call: -
v_call: TRBV27
clone_size: few
cdr3_aa: CASSPQGERGKLFF
cdr3_nt: TGTGCCAGCAGTCCCCAGGGAGAGCGGGGGAAACTGTTTTTT

j_call: TRBJ2-4
d_call: TRBD1
v_call: TRBV4-2
clone_size: many
cdr3_aa: CASSQDYRGLLNIQYF
cdr3_nt: TGTGCCAGCAGCCAAGATTACAGGGGTCTGCTAAACATTCAGTACTTC

j_call: TRBJ2-4
d_call: TRBD2
v_call: TRBV28
clone_size: many
cdr3_aa: CASTPGLAGVAKNIQYF
cdr3_nt: TGTGCCAGCACCCCAGGACTAGCGGGAGTAGCCAAAAACATTCAGTACTTC

j_call: TRBJ1-1
d_call: TRBD1
v_call: TRBV4-1
clone_size: few
cdr3_aa: CASRMAGGGWAEAFF
cdr3_nt: TGCGCCAGCAGGATGGCAGGGGGAGGTTGGGCTGAAGCTTTCTTT

j_call: TRBJ2-5
d_call: TRBD1
v_call: TRBV3-1
clone_size: many
cdr3_aa: CASSQDLGTGGETQYF
cdr3_nt: TGTGCCAGCAGCCAAGATTTAGGGACAGGGGGTGAGACCCAGTACTTC

j_call: TRBJ2-1
d_call: TRBD2
v_call: TRBV13
clone_size: many
cdr3_aa: CASSLARLAGVNEQFF
cdr3_nt: TGTGCCAGCAGCTTAGCCCGACTAGCGGGAGTCAATGAGCAGTTCTTC

j_call: TRBJ2-3
d_call: -
v_call: TRBV7-9
clone_size: many
cdr3_aa: CASSFARDTQYF
cdr3_nt: TGTGCCAGCAGCTTCGCTCGAGATACGCAGTATTTT

j_call: TRBJ2-3
d_call: -
v_call: TRBV4-3
clone_size: few
cdr3_aa: CASSQDQYTQYF
cdr3_nt: TGCGCCAGCAGCCAAGATCAATATACGCAGTATTTT

j_call: TRBJ2-5
d_call: TRBD1
v_call: TRBV5-6
clone_size: few
cdr3_aa: CASSLPGTGGLETQYF
cdr3_nt: TGTGCCAGCAGCTTACCCGGGACAGGGGGCCTGGAGACCCAGTACTTC

j_call: TRBJ2-3
d_call: -
v_call: TRBV27
clone_size: many
cdr3_aa: CASSPGVAPSADTQYF
cdr3_nt: TGTGCCAGCAGCCCGGGGGTAGCCCCCTCGGCAGATACGCAGTATTTT

j_call: TRBJ2-7
d_call: TRBD1
v_call: TRBV7-3
clone_size: -
cdr3_aa: CASSLSRGLREQYF
cdr3_nt: TGTGCCAGCAGCTTATCCAGGGGGCTTCGGGAGCAGTACTTC

j_call: TRBJ1-5
d_call: -
v_call: TRBV4-3
clone_size: many
cdr3_aa: CASSQDLGQPQHF
cdr3_nt: TGCGCCAGCAGCCAAGATCTGGGTCAGCCCCAGCATTTT

j_call: TRBJ2-1
d_call: TRBD2
v_call: TRBV3-1
clone_size: -
cdr3_aa: CASSQSGRDNEQFF
cdr3_nt: TGTGCCAGCAGCCAGAGCGGGAGGGACAATGAGCAGTTCTTC

j_call: TRBJ2-7
d_call: -
v_call: TRBV15
clone_size: many
cdr3_aa: CATSRDLRDSYEQYF
cdr3_nt: TGTGCCACCAGCAGAGATCTCAGGGATTCCTACGAGCAGTACTTC

j_call: TRBJ1-2
d_call: -
v_call: TRBV5-1
clone_size: many
cdr3_aa: CASSLEAGGYTF
cdr3_nt: TGCGCCAGCAGCTTGGAGGCGGGCGGCTACACCTTC

j_call: TRBJ2-1
d_call: TRBD2
v_call: TRBV12-3/TRBV12-4
clone_size: -
cdr3_aa: CASSRTSGRMYEQFF
cdr3_nt: TGTGCCAGCAGTCGGACTAGCGGGAGGATGTATGAGCAGTTCTTC

j_call: TRBJ1-1
d_call: -
v_call: TRBV2
clone_size: -
cdr3_aa: CASSEKRTENAEAFF
cdr3_nt: TGTGCCAGCAGTGAAAAACGGACGGAGAACGCTGAAGCTTTCTTT

j_call: TRBJ1-4
d_call: TRBD1
v_call: TRBV25-1
clone_size: -
cdr3_aa: CASRDRAFEKLFF
cdr3_nt: TGTGCCAGCAGGGACAGGGCGTTTGAAAAACTGTTTTTT

j_call: TRBJ1-1
d_call: -
v_call: TRBV30
clone_size: many
cdr3_aa: CAWRGGRAFF
cdr3_nt: TGTGCCTGGAGGGGAGGGAGAGCTTTCTTT

j_call: TRBJ1-5
d_call: -
v_call: TRBV30
clone_size: many
cdr3_aa: CAWSDGVSQPQHF
cdr3_nt: TGTGCCTGGAGTGACGGCGTATCCCAGCCCCAGCATTTT

j_call: TRBJ2-7
d_call: TRBD1
v_call: TRBV20-1
clone_size: few
cdr3_aa: CSARVGGQGYEQYF
cdr3_nt: TGCAGTGCTAGAGTCGGAGGACAGGGGTACGAGCAGTACTTC

j_call: TRBJ2-7
d_call: -
v_call: TRBV10-3
clone_size: -
cdr3_aa: CAIGGLAGPSYEQYF
cdr3_nt: TGTGCCATCGGGGGACTTGCGGGACCTTCCTACGAGCAGTACTTC

j_call: TRBJ1-1
d_call: TRBD1
v_call: TRBV5-1
clone_size: many
cdr3_aa: CASSTTGGNTEAFF
cdr3_nt: TGCGCCAGCAGCACGACAGGGGGCAACACTGAAGCTTTCTTT

j_call: TRBJ2-7
d_call: -
v_call: TRBV12-3/TRBV12-4
clone_size: -
cdr3_aa: CASSFDRQSEQYF
cdr3_nt: TGTGCCAGCAGTTTTGACAGGCAAAGCGAGCAGTACTTC

j_call: TRBJ2-1
d_call: -
v_call: TRBV30
clone_size: many
cdr3_aa: CAWSWDNEQFF
cdr3_nt: TGTGCCTGGAGTTGGGACAATGAGCAGTTCTTC

j_call: TRBJ2-7
d_call: -
v_call: TRBV11-1
clone_size: -
cdr3_aa: CASSLYEGVEQYF
cdr3_nt: TGTGCCAGCAGCTTATATGAGGGGGTCGAGCAGTACTTC

j_call: TRBJ2-3
d_call: TRBD2
v_call: TRBV29-1
clone_size: -
cdr3_aa: CSVGGLAGRGDTQYF
cdr3_nt: TGCAGCGTTGGTGGGCTAGCGGGAAGGGGGGATACGCAGTATTTT

j_call: TRBJ1-5
d_call: TRBD1
v_call: TRBV28
clone_size: -
cdr3_aa: CASSPTTGSNQPQHF
cdr3_nt: TGTGCCAGCAGTCCAACGACAGGGAGCAATCAGCCCCAGCATTTT

j_call: TRBJ1-4
d_call: -
v_call: TRBV13
clone_size: -
cdr3_aa: CASSLSEGEKLFF
cdr3_nt: TGTGCCAGCAGTTTGTCGGAAGGGGAAAAACTGTTTTTT

j_call: TRBJ2-1
d_call: -
v_call: TRBV5-1
clone_size: many
cdr3_aa: CASSFGADNEQFF
cdr3_nt: TGCGCCAGCAGCTTCGGAGCAGACAATGAGCAGTTCTTC

j_call: TRBJ1-6
d_call: -
v_call: TRBV12-3/TRBV12-4
clone_size: -
cdr3_aa: CASSQRSLGRGKDPLHF
cdr3_nt: TGTGCCAGCAGCCAACGGAGCCTGGGACGGGGAAAAGATCCCCTCCACTTT

j_call: TRBJ1-3
d_call: -
v_call: TRBV12-3/TRBV12-4
clone_size: -
cdr3_aa: CASMAGPLSGNTIYF
cdr3_nt: TGTGCCAGCATGGCGGGGCCGCTCTCTGGAAACACCATATATTTT

j_call: TRBJ2-5
d_call: -
v_call: TRBV20-1
clone_size: many
cdr3_aa: CSARGSQETQYF
cdr3_nt: TGCAGTGCTAGAGGCAGCCAAGAGACCCAGTACTTC

j_call: TRBJ1-1
d_call: -
v_call: TRBV12-3/TRBV12-4
clone_size: many
cdr3_aa: CASEEGGATEAFF
cdr3_nt: TGTGCCAGCGAAGAGGGGGGGGCCACTGAAGCTTTCTTT

j_call: TRBJ2-3
d_call: -
v_call: TRBV13
clone_size: many
cdr3_aa: CASSQHKDTQYF
cdr3_nt: TGTGCCAGCAGCCAGCATAAAGATACGCAGTATTTT

j_call: TRBJ1-2
d_call: -
v_call: TRBV2
clone_size: -
cdr3_aa: CASRVDRRLNYGYTF
cdr3_nt: TGTGCCAGCAGGGTGGACAGACGACTTAACTATGGCTACACCTTC

j_call: TRBJ1-3
d_call: -
v_call: TRBV29-1
clone_size: -
cdr3_aa: CSGLSGVGNTIYF
cdr3_nt: TGCAGCGGCCTCTCAGGGGTTGGAAACACCATATATTTT

j_call: TRBJ2-1
d_call: -
v_call: TRBV12-3/TRBV12-4
clone_size: many
cdr3_aa: CASSLSGEFGNEQFF
cdr3_nt: TGTGCCAGCAGCCTCTCAGGGGAATTTGGCAATGAGCAGTTCTTC

j_call: TRBJ2-5
d_call: TRBD2
v_call: TRBV7-2
clone_size: many
cdr3_aa: CASSPTSGDGGETQYF
cdr3_nt: TGTGCCAGCAGCCCCACTAGCGGAGATGGGGGGGAGACCCAGTACTTC

j_call: TRBJ2-1
d_call: TRBD2
v_call: TRBV12-3/TRBV12-4
clone_size: -
cdr3_aa: CASTYSGGPYNEQFF
cdr3_nt: TGTGCCAGCACCTATTCGGGAGGGCCCTACAATGAGCAGTTCTTC

j_call: TRBJ1-2
d_call: TRBD1
v_call: TRBV7-2
clone_size: -
cdr3_aa: CASSYTRGANYGYTF
cdr3_nt: TGTGCCAGCAGCTACACCAGGGGGGCCAACTATGGCTACACCTTC

j_call: TRBJ1-1
d_call: -
v_call: TRBV12-5
clone_size: few
cdr3_aa: CASGLVLGSQGTEAFF
cdr3_nt: TGTGCTAGTGGTTTGGTACTGGGGTCCCAGGGCACTGAAGCTTTCTTT

j_call: TRBJ2-7
d_call: -
v_call: TRBV27
clone_size: many
cdr3_aa: CASSLSGLAYDGPQYF
cdr3_nt: TGTGCCAGCAGTTTATCGGGGCTTGCCTACGACGGACCGCAGTACTTC

j_call: TRBJ2-2
d_call: -
v_call: TRBV5-5
clone_size: -
cdr3_aa: CASSLVGQTTGELFF
cdr3_nt: TGTGCCAGCAGCTTGGTCGGCCAGACCACCGGGGAGCTGTTTTTT

j_call: TRBJ1-5
d_call: -
v_call: TRBV28
clone_size: many
cdr3_aa: CASSSGQGQSGPQHF
cdr3_nt: TGTGCCAGCAGTTCAGGGCAGGGACAAAGCGGGCCCCAGCATTTT

j_call: TRBJ2-3
d_call: TRBD2
v_call: TRBV7-2
clone_size: -
cdr3_aa: CASSSRLAAITDTQYF
cdr3_nt: TGTGCCAGCAGCTCAAGACTAGCGGCAATCACAGATACGCAGTATTTT

j_call: TRBJ2-7
d_call: -
v_call: TRBV6-1
clone_size: many
cdr3_aa: CASGLILASHEQYF
cdr3_nt: TGTGCCAGCGGACTGATTCTAGCAAGTCACGAGCAGTACTTC

j_call: TRBJ2-7
d_call: -
v_call: TRBV11-1
clone_size: many
cdr3_aa: CASSLSGGLSSYEQYF
cdr3_nt: TGTGCCAGCAGCTTATCGGGCGGGCTAAGCTCCTACGAGCAGTACTTC

j_call: TRBJ2-5
d_call: -
v_call: TRBV5-4
clone_size: -
cdr3_aa: CASSLPRIQETQYF
cdr3_nt: TGTGCCAGCAGCTTACCTCGGATACAAGAGACCCAGTACTTC